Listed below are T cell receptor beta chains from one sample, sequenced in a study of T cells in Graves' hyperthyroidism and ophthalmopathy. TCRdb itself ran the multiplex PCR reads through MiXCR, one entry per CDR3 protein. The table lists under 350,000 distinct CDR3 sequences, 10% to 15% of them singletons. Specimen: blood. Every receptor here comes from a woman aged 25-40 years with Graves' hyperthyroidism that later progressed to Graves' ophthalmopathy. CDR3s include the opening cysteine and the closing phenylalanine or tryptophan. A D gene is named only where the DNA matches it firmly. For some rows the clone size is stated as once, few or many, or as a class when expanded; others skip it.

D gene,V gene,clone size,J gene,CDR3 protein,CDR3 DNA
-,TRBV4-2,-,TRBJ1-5,CASSQEGRSNSNQPQHF,TGTGCCAGCAGCCAAGAGGGCAGGTCAAACAGCAATCAGCCCCAGCATTTT
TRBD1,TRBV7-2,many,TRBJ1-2,CASSPQGLANYGYTF,TGTGCCAGCAGCCCACAGGGGTTGGCTAACTATGGCTACACCTTC
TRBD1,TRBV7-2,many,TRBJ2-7,CASSERTGGRGEQYF,TGTGCCAGCAGCGAACGGACAGGGGGGCGGGGCGAGCAGTACTTC
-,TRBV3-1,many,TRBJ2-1,CASSQGYSGEQFF,TGTGCCAGCAGCCAAGGGTATTCGGGTGAGCAGTTCTTC
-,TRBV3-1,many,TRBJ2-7,CASSQGGGEQYF,TGTGCCAGCAGCCAAGGGGGCGGGGAGCAGTACTTC
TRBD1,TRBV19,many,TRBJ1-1,CASSPGQGSAFF,TGTGCCAGTAGTCCCGGACAGGGGAGCGCTTTCTTT
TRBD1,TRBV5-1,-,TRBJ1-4,CASSTGTGGKLFF,TGCGCCAGCAGCACCGGGACAGGAGGAAAACTGTTTTTT
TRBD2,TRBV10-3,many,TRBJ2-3,CAIRGTSGRKADTQYF,TGTGCCATCAGGGGGACTAGCGGGAGGAAAGCAGATACGCAGTATTTT
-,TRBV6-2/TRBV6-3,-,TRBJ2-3,CASSPPRGRGTDTQYF,TGTGCCAGCAGTCCGCCTCGGGGAAGGGGCACAGATACGCAGTATTTT
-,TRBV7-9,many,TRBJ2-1,CASRTRKGTSDEQFF,TGTGCCAGCAGGACCCGGAAGGGTACGTCCGATGAGCAGTTCTTC
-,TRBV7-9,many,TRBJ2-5,CASSLDLWETQYF,TGTGCCAGCAGCTTAGACTTGTGGGAGACCCAGTACTTC
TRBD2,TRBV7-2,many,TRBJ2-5,CASSASRTSGMETQYF,TGTGCCAGCAGCGCTTCTAGGACTAGCGGGATGGAGACCCAGTACTTC
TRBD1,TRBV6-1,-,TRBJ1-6,CASRTTGRNSPLHF,TGTGCCAGCAGAACGACAGGGAGGAATTCACCCCTCCACTTT
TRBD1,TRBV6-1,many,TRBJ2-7,CASSRGQGQWPYEQYF,TGTGCCAGCAGCCGTGGTCAGGGACAGTGGCCCTACGAGCAGTACTTC
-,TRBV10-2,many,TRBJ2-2,CASSEPLGQGEGGELFF,TGCGCCAGCAGTGAGCCCCTCGGGCAGGGGGAGGGCGGGGAGCTGTTTTTT
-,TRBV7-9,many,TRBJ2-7,CASSFGTPIHEQYF,TGTGCCAGCAGCTTCGGGACTCCCATCCACGAGCAGTACTTC
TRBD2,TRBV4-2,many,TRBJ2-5,CASSQDKGLAGETQYF,TGTGCCAGCAGCCAAGATAAGGGACTAGCGGGAGAGACCCAGTACTTC
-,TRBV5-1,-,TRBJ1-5,CASSLDKVSGDQPQHF,TGCGCCAGCAGCTTGGATAAGGTGTCAGGGGATCAGCCCCAGCATTTT
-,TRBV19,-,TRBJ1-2,CASSIYFDIDADGYTF,TGTGCCAGTAGTATTTATTTCGACATAGATGCCGATGGCTACACCTTC
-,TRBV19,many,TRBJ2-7,CASSTLATSSYEQYF,TGTGCCAGTAGTACCCTAGCGACGAGCTCCTACGAGCAGTACTTC
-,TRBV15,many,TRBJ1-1,CATSRALRLNNRVLSTEAFF,TGTGCCACCAGCAGAGCCCTTCGGTTAAATAACAGGGTTTTATCCACTGAAGCTTTCTTT
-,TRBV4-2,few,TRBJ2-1,CASSQGPSTLDEQFF,TGTGCCAGCAGCCAAGGGCCCTCTACTCTCGATGAGCAGTTCTTC
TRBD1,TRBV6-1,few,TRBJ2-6,CASTATGEVGDVLTF,TGTGCCAGCACCGCGACAGGGGAAGTGGGCGACGTCCTGACTTTC
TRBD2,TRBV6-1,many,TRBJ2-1,CASSGPSGRAGNEQFF,TGTGCCAGCAGTGGCCCTAGCGGGAGGGCCGGGAATGAGCAGTTCTTC
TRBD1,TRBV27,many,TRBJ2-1,CASQLGTELGNEQFF,TGTGCCAGCCAACTCGGGACAGAACTCGGCAATGAGCAGTTCTTC
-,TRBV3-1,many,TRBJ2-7,CASSQEKYYEQYF,TGTGCCAGCAGCCAAGAGAAATACTACGAGCAGTACTTC
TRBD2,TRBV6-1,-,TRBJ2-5,CASSGTSGKRETQYF,TGTGCCAGCAGTGGGACTAGCGGGAAGCGGGAGACCCAGTACTTC
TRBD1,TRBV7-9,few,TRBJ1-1,CASSSPGGAEAFF,TGTGCCAGCAGCTCCCCAGGGGGGGCTGAAGCTTTCTTT
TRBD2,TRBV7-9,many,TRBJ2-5,CASSSNQRTSGRRGKTQYF,TGTGCCAGCAGCTCAAACCAGCGGACTAGCGGGAGGCGGGGTAAGACCCAGTACTTC
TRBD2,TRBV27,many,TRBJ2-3,CASSLSPFGLAGSTDTQYF,TGTGCCAGCAGTTTATCCCCCTTCGGACTAGCGGGTAGCACAGATACGCAGTATTTT
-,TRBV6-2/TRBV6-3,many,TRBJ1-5,CASSYPYGRGAGNQPQHF,TGTGCCAGCAGTTACCCCTATGGAAGGGGCGCAGGCAATCAGCCCCAGCATTTT
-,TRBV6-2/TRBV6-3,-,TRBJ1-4,CASSYSGVGTNEKLFF,TGTGCCAGCAGTTACTCCGGGGTGGGGACTAATGAAAAACTGTTTTTT
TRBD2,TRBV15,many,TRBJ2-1,CATSRPTSGTGSYNEQFF,TGTGCCACCAGCAGACCCACTAGCGGGACTGGCTCCTACAATGAGCAGTTCTTC
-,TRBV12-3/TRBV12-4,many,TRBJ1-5,CASSDAQGFQPQHF,TGTGCCAGCAGCGATGCGCAGGGGTTTCAGCCCCAGCATTTT
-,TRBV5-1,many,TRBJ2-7,CASSFGRGYSYEQYF,TGCGCCAGCAGCTTTGGCAGGGGTTATAGTTACGAGCAGTACTTC
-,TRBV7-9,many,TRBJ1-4,CASSAQWQDLPNEKLFF,TGTGCCAGCAGCGCACAGTGGCAGGACCTTCCTAATGAAAAACTGTTTTTT
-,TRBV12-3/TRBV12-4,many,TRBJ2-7,CASSPRLGEQYF,TGTGCCAGCAGTCCCCGGCTGGGCGAGCAGTACTTC
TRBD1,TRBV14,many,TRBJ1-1,CASSPQGFAAFF,TGTGCCAGCAGCCCACAGGGGTTTGCGGCTTTCTTT
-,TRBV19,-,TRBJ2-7,CASYDGTYEQYF,TGTGCCAGTTATGACGGGACCTACGAGCAGTACTTC
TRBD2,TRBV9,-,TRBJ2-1,CASSVGTSVGEQFF,TGTGCCAGCAGCGTTGGGACTAGCGTAGGTGAGCAGTTCTTC
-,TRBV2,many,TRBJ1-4,CASSEIGGEEKLFF,TGTGCCAGCAGTGAGATCGGGGGCGAAGAAAAACTGTTTTTT
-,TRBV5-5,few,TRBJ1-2,CASSPSPGDGYTF,TGTGCCAGCAGTCCATCCCCCGGGGATGGCTACACCTTC
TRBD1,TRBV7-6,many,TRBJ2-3,CASSSTGGLGDTQYF,TGTGCCAGCAGCTCTACAGGGGGCTTAGGAGATACGCAGTATTTT
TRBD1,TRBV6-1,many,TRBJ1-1,CASTPGQGNTEAFF,TGTGCCAGCACCCCGGGACAGGGGAACACTGAAGCTTTCTTT
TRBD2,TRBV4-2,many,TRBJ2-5,CASSQDPAGGLGETQYF,TGTGCCAGCAGCCAAGACCCAGCGGGAGGTTTGGGCGAGACCCAGTACTTC
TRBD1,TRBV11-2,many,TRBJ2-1,CASSARYPDRASYNEQFF,TGTGCCAGCAGCGCACGATACCCGGACAGGGCCTCCTACAATGAGCAGTTCTTC
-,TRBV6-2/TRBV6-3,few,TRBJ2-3,CASSYLRGGLSTDTQYF,TGTGCCAGCAGTTATCTTCGTGGCGGCCTTAGCACAGATACGCAGTATTTT
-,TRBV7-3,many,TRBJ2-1,CASSFPPYNEQFF,TGTGCCAGCAGCTTTCCCCCCTACAATGAGCAGTTCTTC
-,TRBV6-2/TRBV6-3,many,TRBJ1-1,CASSPPGPTTEAFF,TGTGCCAGCAGCCCACCGGGACCAACGACCGAAGCTTTCTTT
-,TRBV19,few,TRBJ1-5,CASSIFEGNQPQHF,TGTGCCAGTAGTATATTCGAGGGCAATCAGCCCCAGCATTTT
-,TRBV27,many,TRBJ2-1,CASSPLGMTGVGANEQFF,TGTGCCAGCAGTCCACTCGGAATGACGGGAGTCGGGGCCAATGAGCAGTTCTTC
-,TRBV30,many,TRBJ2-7,CAWRAPGRETYEQYF,TGTGCCTGGAGGGCCCCGGGACGGGAGACCTACGAGCAGTACTTC
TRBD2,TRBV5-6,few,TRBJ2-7,CASSLGLAGIIGQYF,TGTGCCAGCAGCTTGGGCCTAGCGGGAATCATTGGGCAGTACTTC
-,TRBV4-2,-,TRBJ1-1,CASSQVGRGDTEAFF,TGTGCCAGCAGCCAAGTGGGACGGGGGGATACTGAAGCTTTCTTT
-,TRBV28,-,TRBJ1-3,CASGVRTGNTIYF,TGTGCCAGCGGGGTAAGGACTGGAAACACCATATATTTT